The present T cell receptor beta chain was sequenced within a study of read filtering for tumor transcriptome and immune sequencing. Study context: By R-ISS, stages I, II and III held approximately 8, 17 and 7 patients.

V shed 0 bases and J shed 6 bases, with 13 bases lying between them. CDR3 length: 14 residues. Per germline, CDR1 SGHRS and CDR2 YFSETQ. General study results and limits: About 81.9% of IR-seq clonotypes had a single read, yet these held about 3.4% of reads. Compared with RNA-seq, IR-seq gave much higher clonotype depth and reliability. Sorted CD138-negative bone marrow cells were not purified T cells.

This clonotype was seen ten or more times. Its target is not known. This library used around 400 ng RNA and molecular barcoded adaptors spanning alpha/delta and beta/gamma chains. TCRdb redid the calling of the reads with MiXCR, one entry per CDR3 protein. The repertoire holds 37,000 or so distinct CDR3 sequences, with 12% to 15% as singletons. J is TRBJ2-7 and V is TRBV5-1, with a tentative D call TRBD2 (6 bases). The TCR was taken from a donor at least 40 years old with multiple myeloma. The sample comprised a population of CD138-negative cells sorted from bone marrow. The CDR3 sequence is CASSLVASGGEQYF. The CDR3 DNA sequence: TGCGCCAGCAGCTTGGTAGCGTCCGGGGGCGAGCAGTACTTC. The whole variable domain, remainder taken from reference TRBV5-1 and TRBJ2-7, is KAGVTQTPRYLIKTRGQQVTLSCSPISGHRSVSWYQQTPGQGLQFLFEYFSETQRNKGNFPGRFSGRQFSNSRSEMNVSTLELGDSALYLCASSLVASGGEQYFGPGTRLTVT.